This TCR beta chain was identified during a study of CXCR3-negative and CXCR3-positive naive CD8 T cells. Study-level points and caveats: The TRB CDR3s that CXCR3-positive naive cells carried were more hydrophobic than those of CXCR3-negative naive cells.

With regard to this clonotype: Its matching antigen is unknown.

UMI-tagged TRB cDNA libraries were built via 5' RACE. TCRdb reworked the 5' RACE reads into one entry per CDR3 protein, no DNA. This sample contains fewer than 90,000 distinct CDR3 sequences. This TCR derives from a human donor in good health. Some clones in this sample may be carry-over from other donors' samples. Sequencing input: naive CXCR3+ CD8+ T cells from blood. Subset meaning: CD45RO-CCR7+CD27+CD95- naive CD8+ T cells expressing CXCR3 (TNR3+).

Here the CDR3 reads CASSLEGQESYEQYF. The rearrangement links TRBV5-1 to TRBJ2-7; TCRdb proposes TRBD1, but this gene call is untestable without DNA. The CDR3 has 15 amino acids. The germline CDR1 and CDR2 sequences are SGHRS and YFSETQ.